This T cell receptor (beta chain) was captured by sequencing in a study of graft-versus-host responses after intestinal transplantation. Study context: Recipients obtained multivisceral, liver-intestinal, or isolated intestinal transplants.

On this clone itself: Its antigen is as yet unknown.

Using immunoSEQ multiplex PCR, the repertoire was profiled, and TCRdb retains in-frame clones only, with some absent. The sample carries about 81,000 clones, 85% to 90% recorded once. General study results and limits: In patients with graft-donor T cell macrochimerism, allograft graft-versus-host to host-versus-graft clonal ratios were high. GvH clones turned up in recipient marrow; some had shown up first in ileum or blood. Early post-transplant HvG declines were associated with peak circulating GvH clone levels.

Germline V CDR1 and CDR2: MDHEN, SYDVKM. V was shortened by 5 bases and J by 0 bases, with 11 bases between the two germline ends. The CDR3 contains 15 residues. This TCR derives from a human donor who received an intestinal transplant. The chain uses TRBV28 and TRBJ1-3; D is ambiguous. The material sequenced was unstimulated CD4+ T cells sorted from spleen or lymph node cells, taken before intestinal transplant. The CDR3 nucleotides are TGTGCCAGCAGTCACGGGATTGACTCTGGAAACACCATATATTTT. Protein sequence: CASSHGIDSGNTIYF. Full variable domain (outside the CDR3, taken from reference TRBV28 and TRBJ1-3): DVKVTQSSRYLVKRTGEKVFLECVQDMDHENMFWYRQDPGLGLRLIYFSYDVKMKEKGDIPEGYSVSREKKERFSLILESASTNQTSMYLCASSHGIDSGNTIYFGEGSWLTVV.